These T cell receptor beta chains were read from a single sample in a study of blood T cells in healthy people across ages. Each CDR3 protein is one row after TCRdb ran MiXCR on the 5' RACE reads. The data show about 1.4 million distinct CDR3 sequences, with 55% to 75% seen just once and approximately 7% held by the top ten. Sequencing input: blood. All receptors come from a man younger than 35 in good health. Each CDR3 is given with its conserved first and last residue. D genes are given only for firm matches. Clone size is not always given. Where it is, it says once, few, many or a class for expanded clones.

>TRBJ1-4|TRBV4-1|-|18|-
CASSQDISAFATNEKLFF
TGCGCCAGCAGCCAAGATATTTCGGCTTTCGCAACTAATGAAAAACTGTTTTTT
>TRBJ2-1|TRBV3-1|TRBD2|17|-
CASRNARRREGDDEQFF
TGTGCCAGCAGGAATGCCCGTAGGAGGGAGGGCGACGATGAGCAGTTCTTC
>TRBJ1-1|TRBV30|TRBD1|14|-
CAWRSGGLNTEAFF
TGTGCCTGGAGGTCAGGGGGGCTTAACACTGAAGCTTTCTTT
>TRBJ2-1|TRBV30|-|10|once
CAGNYNEQFF
TGTGCCGGCAACTACAATGAGCAGTTCTTC
>TRBJ2-7|TRBV29-1|TRBD1|16|-
CSVEGRQGSSYNEQYF
TGCAGCGTTGAAGGGCGACAGGGGAGCTCCTACAATGAGCAGTACTTC
>TRBJ1-2|TRBV10-3|-|12|-
CAISVDSYGYTF
TGTGCCATCAGTGTCGACAGCTATGGCTACACCTTC
>TRBJ2-4|TRBV7-2|TRBD1|14|few
CASSVGTGQNIQYF
TGTGCCAGCAGCGTCGGGACAGGGCAAAACATTCAGTACTTC
>TRBJ2-7|TRBV4-3|-|16|few
CASSQDHTGSSYEQYF
TGCGCCAGCAGCCAAGATCATACAGGGAGCTCCTACGAGCAGTACTTC
>TRBJ2-1|TRBV10-3|-|13|-
CAITADSYNEQFF
TGTGCCATCACAGCGGATTCCTACAATGAGCAGTTCTTC
>TRBJ2-7|TRBV5-1|TRBD1|14|-
CASSFGQGSHEQYF
TGCGCCAGCAGCTTCGGACAGGGTAGCCACGAGCAGTACTTC
>TRBJ2-7|TRBV27|TRBD1|17|-
CASRRRFGTVSSYEQYF
TGTGCCAGTAGAAGACGTTTCGGGACAGTTAGCTCCTACGAGCAGTACTTC
>TRBJ1-2|TRBV29-1|TRBD1|14|-
CSVERQGRNYGYTF
TGCAGCGTTGAAAGACAGGGACGCAACTATGGCTACACCTTC
>TRBJ1-1|TRBV21-1|-|14|few
CASIKTALNTEAFF
TGTGCCAGCATCAAGACAGCCTTGAACACTGAAGCTTTCTTT
>TRBJ2-5|TRBV6-2/TRBV6-3|-|16|-
CASSSDPGTPGETQYF
TGTGCCAGCAGCTCCGATCCAGGGACACCTGGAGAGACCCAGTACTTC
>TRBJ1-6|TRBV7-2|-|15|few
CASTIPGVDNSPLHF
TGTGCCAGCACCATTCCGGGGGTGGATAATTCACCCCTCCACTTT
>TRBJ1-2|TRBV2|TRBD1|14|-
CASSKDRDPYGYTF
TGTGCCAGCAGTAAGGACAGGGACCCCTATGGCTACACCTTC
>TRBJ2-7|TRBV14|-|14|-
CASSLRPNGNEQYF
TGTGCCAGCAGCCTTAGGCCGAACGGGAACGAGCAGTACTTC
>TRBJ2-5|TRBV27|-|13|few
CASSLSLDGLEYF
TGTGCCAGCAGTTTATCCCTGGACGGTCTCGAGTACTTC
>TRBJ1-1|TRBV25-1|-|14|-
CASSEFGTNTEAFF
TGTGCCAGCAGTGAATTCGGCACGAACACTGAAGCTTTCTTT
>TRBJ1-5|TRBV28|-|15|-
CASSPPPGANQPQHF
TGTGCCAGCAGTCCACCACCAGGGGCCAATCAGCCCCAGCATTTT
>TRBJ2-1|TRBV20-1|TRBD2|15|few
CSARAAQAGYNEQFF
TGCAGTGCTAGAGCGGCCCAAGCGGGATACAATGAGCAGTTCTTC
>TRBJ1-2|TRBV6-6|TRBD1|16|few
CASSYSKAQGYYGYTF
TGTGCCAGCAGTTACTCGAAGGCACAGGGGTACTATGGCTACACCTTC
>TRBJ2-3|TRBV9|TRBD2|15|few
CASSVTSGGADTQYF
TGTGCCAGCAGTGTGACTAGCGGGGGGGCAGATACGCAGTATTTT
>TRBJ1-2|TRBV10-3|-|12|few
CAISDSGTVYTF
TGTGCCATCAGTGACTCCGGGACCGTCTACACCTTC
>TRBJ2-5|TRBV6-5|-|13|-
CATRAYSVETQYF
TGTGCCACCAGGGCCTACTCCGTCGAGACCCAGTACTTC
>TRBJ2-1|TRBV7-9|TRBD1|14|-
CASSSGQDQETQFF
TGTGCCAGCAGCTCCGGACAGGACCAAGAGACCCAGTTCTTC
>TRBJ2-7|TRBV6-2/TRBV6-3|-|16|-
CASSYSKAEGDYEQYF
TGTGCCAGCAGTTACTCGAAGGCTGAAGGGGACTACGAGCAGTACTTC
>TRBJ2-7|TRBV6-2/TRBV6-3|-|15|-
CASRLRESSYNEQYF
TGTGCCAGCAGGCTCCGTGAGAGCTCCTACAATGAGCAGTACTTC
>TRBJ1-2|TRBV10-3|TRBD1|13|-
CAIRTGQGDGYTF
TGTGCCATCAGGACCGGACAGGGTGATGGCTACACCTTC
>TRBJ2-7|TRBV4-2|-|15|-
CASSQAGSAHYEQYF
TGTGCCAGCAGCCAAGCGGGGAGCGCCCACTACGAGCAGTACTTC
>TRBJ1-2|TRBV20-1|TRBD1|15|-
CSARDPRDRVYGYTF
TGCAGTGCTAGAGATCCCAGGGACAGGGTTTATGGCTACACCTTC
>TRBJ1-2|TRBV10-3|-|13|-
CAISDLETYGYTF
TGTGCCATCAGTGACCTGGAGACCTATGGCTACACCTTC
>TRBJ2-5|TRBV7-2|-|18|-
CASSLMLGNLGTQETQYF
TGTGCCAGCAGCTTAATGCTAGGGAATCTAGGAACCCAAGAGACCCAGTACTTC
>TRBJ2-1|TRBV12-3/TRBV12-4|-|16|few
CASSLTGRGTYNEQFF
TGTGCCAGCAGTTTAACAGGGCGGGGTACCTACAATGAGCAGTTCTTC
>TRBJ1-1|TRBV5-1|-|16|-
CASSPGDIVKNTEAFF
TGCGCCAGCAGCCCCGGGGACATCGTGAAGAACACTGAAGCTTTCTTT
>TRBJ2-7|TRBV11-2|-|15|-
CASSPSLSRSHEQYF
TGTGCCAGCAGCCCCTCCTTATCCCGATCCCACGAGCAGTACTTC
>TRBJ2-7|TRBV7-2|-|15|-
CASSLVHRAKDEQYF
TGTGCCAGCAGCTTAGTACACAGGGCTAAAGACGAGCAGTACTTC
>TRBJ1-2|TRBV20-1|-|10|-
CSAIDYGYTF
TGCAGTGCTATCGACTATGGCTACACCTTC
>TRBJ1-6|TRBV7-2|-|20|-
CASSPSTGHVLDSYNSPLHF
TGTGCCAGCAGCCCCTCTACGGGGCACGTGCTCGACTCCTATAATTCACCCCTCCACTTT
>TRBJ2-7|TRBV20-1|-|13|-
CSVPEFQYNEQYF
TGCAGTGTCCCCGAATTTCAGTACAATGAGCAGTACTTC
>TRBJ2-3|TRBV15|-|14|-
CATSRASSADTQYF
TGTGCCACCAGCAGAGCCTCTAGCGCAGATACGCAGTATTTT
>TRBJ2-7|TRBV4-1|TRBD2|16|-
CASSQLNLAGRYEQYF
TGCGCCAGCAGCCAGCTAAACTTAGCGGGGAGGTACGAGCAGTACTTC
>TRBJ2-3|TRBV6-6|-|14|once
CASSYSRNTDTQYF
TGTGCCAGCAGTTACTCGCGTAACACAGATACGCAGTATTTT
>TRBJ2-2|TRBV15|-|14|-
CATSREALTGELFF
TGTGCCACCAGCAGAGAGGCTCTTACCGGGGAGCTGTTTTTT
>TRBJ2-3|TRBV6-4|-|14|-
CASDRDGYTDTQYF
TGTGCCAGCGACCGGGACGGCTACACAGATACGCAGTATTTT
>TRBJ2-5|TRBV2|TRBD1|15|-
CASSEDRGTQETQYF
TGTGCCAGCAGTGAGGACAGGGGGACCCAAGAGACCCAGTACTTC
>TRBJ2-6|TRBV20-1|-|15|few
CSARDGVSGANVLTF
TGCAGTGCTAGAGATGGCGTTTCCGGGGCCAACGTCCTGACTTTC
>TRBJ2-5|TRBV28|TRBD2|15|-
CASRSGLAGQETQYF
TGTGCCAGCAGATCGGGACTAGCGGGGCAAGAGACCCAGTACTTC
>TRBJ2-7|TRBV6-5|-|14|-
CASSYSDGIYEQYF
TGTGCCAGCAGTTACTCGGACGGAATCTACGAGCAGTACTTC